This TCR beta chain was profiled in a study of shared clonotypes between healthy human individuals. Sequenced by immunoSEQ multiplex PCR; TCRdb stores in-frame clones only, minus some. Here the sample spans over 2 million clones, approximately 95% being singletons. The donors were adults (healthy and HIV-negative) with no recent acute infections or vaccinations. Nashville, Tennessee was home to all donors, who were Caucasian adults. In its sample, this clone was seen once. The V and J ends lost 8 bases and 5 bases respectively, with 12 bases between them. Germline CDR1 reads SNHLY; CDR2 reads FYNNEI. The CDR3 covers 13 residues.

The chain has TRBV2 and TRBJ2-2; perhaps TRBD2 as D (6 bases). This TCR derives from a man aged 18 to 30 in good health. Sequencing input: naive CD4+ T cells sorted from blood. Subset reported: CD45RA+ positively selected. CDR3 loop: CASGGFTTGELFF. CDR3 nucleotide sequence: TGTGCCAGCGGGGGGTTCACAACCGGGGAGCTGTTTTTT.